Presented here are 27 T cell receptor beta chains from one specimen sequenced in a study of T cell clonality in common variable immunodeficiency. Study-level findings and limits: Reportedly, TCR beta sequences from common variable immunodeficiency showed fewer deletions and N-nucleotide insertions.

Assay used: immunoSEQ multiplex PCR; TCRdb lists only in-frame clones, some missing. In all, the sample yields several thousand clones. Antigens of these TCRs are unknown. The specimen was peripheral blood mononuclear cells. The receptors originated from a human donor with common variable immunodeficiency.

The CDR3 is CASSPGLAETQYF. The CDR3 DNA, read in part, is TGTGCCAGCAGCCCGGGACTAGCAGAGACC. The chain couples TRBV5-6 to TRBJ2-5; 9 nucleotides match TRBD2. The CDR3 end falls 3 residues outside the read, so it is completed with the germline J gene. CDR1 and CDR2 from the germline V gene are SGHDT and YYEEEE. The CDR3 sequence is 13 residues long. V was pared by 4 bases and J by 4 bases, with 2 bases of the junction left unmatched.

Its frequency marks this clone as medium-sized. Coverage ceases 3 residues before the CDR3 finishes, and the germline J gene fills in the end. This chain links TRBV5-1 with TRBJ1-1; perhaps TRBD1 as D (6 bases). The V gene's germline CDR1 is SGHRS and CDR2 YFSETQ. There are 14 residues in the CDR3. The chain's CDR3 is CASSYQGPDSRAFF. Partial CDR3 DNA: TGCGCCAGCAGCTACCAGGGGCCGGACTCCCGC. Full variable domain (outside the CDR3, taken from reference TRBV5-1 and TRBJ1-1): KAGVTQTPRYLIKTRGQQVTLSCSPISGHRSVSWYQQTPGQGLQFLFEYFSETQRNKGNFPGRFSGRQFSNSRSEMNVSTLELGDSALYLCASSYQGPDSRAFFGQGTRLTVV.

Incomplete CDR3 DNA: TGTGCCAGCAGCCTTGGACCGGGACATTCCACAGATACG. Translated: CASSLGPGHSTDT. The CDR3 in full is CASSLGPGHSTDTQYF. The chain combines TRBV7-6 with TRBJ2-3, with D possibly matching TRBD1 (6 bases). The missing CDR3 end, 3 residues past where the read stops, is filled in from the germline J gene. The V gene lost 5 bases and the J gene lost 2 bases, with 17 bases spanning the gap. The CDR3 has 16 residues. Germline V lookup: CDR1 SGHVS, CDR2 FNYEAQ.

Considering frequency, this clone is medium-sized (0.01 to 0.1%). Coverage ceases 3 residues before the CDR3 finishes, and the germline J gene fills in the end. V usage is TRBV30 and J usage is TRBJ1-1, with a possible D match to TRBD1 (5 bases). Germline lookup yields CDR1 GTSNPN and CDR2 SVGIG (reference sequence). Trimming stripped 6 bases from V and 1 base from J, with 9 bases between. This CDR3 region has 12 residues. CDR3 region: CACGGGNTEAFF. The part of the CDR3 DNA that was read is TGTGCCTGTGGGGGGGGGAACACTGAA.

Comment on this clone: Read coverage stops 3 residues before the CDR3 terminus; the germline J gene supplies the remainder. The rearrangement joins TRBV6-2 or TRBV6-3 to TRBJ2-5; D possibly corresponds to TRBD2 (5 bases). This CDR3 contains 16 residues. V gave up 1 base and J gave up 2 bases, with 14 bases separating them. In germline, CDR1 is MNHEY, CDR2 SVGEGT. CDR3 sequence: CASSYWMRSGQETQYF. The DNA read from the CDR3 is TGTGCCAGCAGTTACTGGATGCGTTCGGGGCAAGAGACC.

According to its frequency, this clone is large. The observed sequence ends 3 residues before the CDR3 terminus, with the missing tail filled in from the germline J gene. This sequence joins TRBV5-5 and TRBJ1-1; D gene uncertain. Trimming removed 7 bases at V and 1 base at J, with 11 bases between. This CDR3 has 13 amino acids. CDR1 and CDR2 from the germline V gene are SGHKS and YYEKEE (reference sequence). This CDR3 reads CASLGLRNTEAFF. The DNA read from the CDR3 is TGTGCCAGCCTTGGACTCAGGAACACTGAA.

Of note for this clone: The sequence runs out 3 residues before the end of the CDR3; the remainder is reconstructed from the germline J gene. V gene TRBV7-2 combines with J gene TRBJ1-6; D gene ambiguous. Trimming pared 1 base from V and 8 bases from J, leaving 6 bases between. CDR3 length equals 13 residues. CDR1 and CDR2 from the germline V gene are SGHTA and FQGNSA. CDR3 sequence reads: CASSLGADSPLHF. CDR3 DNA (partial): TGTGCCAGCAGCTTAGGGGCTGATTCACCC.

Frequency places this clone as medium-sized. The DNA ends 3 residues before the CDR3 does, and the rest of the CDR3 is filled in from the germline J gene. V usage is TRBV7-6 and J usage is TRBJ1-1; 9 bases map to TRBD1. The germline V gene encodes CDR1 SGHVS and CDR2 FNYEAQ. Trimming took 6 bases from V and 5 from J; bases not matched to a gene: 4. The CDR3 length is 13 residues. CDR3 sequence: CASSRTGETEAFF. The CDR3 bases that were read are TGTGCCAGCAGTCGGACAGGGGAAACTGAA.

For this clone: The sequenced fragment ends 3 residues before the CDR3 boundary, so the rest is inferred from the germline J gene. The rearrangement links TRBV19 to TRBJ2-1; D uncertain. The V gene's germline CDR1 is LNHDA and CDR2 SQIVND (reference sequence). The CDR3 has 14 amino acids. Trimming took off 1 base at V and 7 bases at J, with 11 bases between the two ends. The CDR3 sequence: CASSIGVGSNEQFF. The part of the CDR3 DNA that was read is TGTGCCAGTAGTATAGGAGTAGGGTCTAATGAG.

Judged by frequency, this clone is medium-sized (0.01 to 0.1%). Coverage ceases 3 residues before the CDR3 finishes, and the germline J gene fills in the end. The chain combines TRBV20-1 with TRBJ1-2; 7 bases fit TRBD1. In germline, CDR1 is DFQATT, CDR2 SNEGSKA (reference sequence). The V and J ends lost 3 bases and 6 bases, in that order; junction bases with no gene match: 10. The CDR3 sequence is 14 residues long. The CDR3 sequence is CSASALDRWNGYTF. Incomplete CDR3 DNA: TGCAGTGCTAGTGCCCTGGACAGGTGGAATGGC.

As regards this clone: The sequence runs out 3 residues before the end of the CDR3; the remainder is reconstructed from the germline J gene. The chain employs TRBV5-6 and TRBJ2-1; 7 positions agree with TRBD2. The CDR3 has 15 residues. Germline values: CDR1 SGHDT, CDR2 YYEEEE. V was clipped by 3 bases and J by 8 bases; unmatched bases: 11. CDR3 DNA, as far as it was read: TGTGCCAGCAGCTCCCTCGCGGGAGTAAACTATGAG. This translates into CASSSLAGVNYE. The entire CDR3 protein is CASSSLAGVNYEQFF.

As to this clone: The read terminates 3 residues before the CDR3 end, so the remaining end is supplied by the germline J gene. The chain recombines TRBV7-9 with TRBJ2-1; TRBD2 matches at 7 bases. The CDR3 spans 15 residues. Germline-derived CDR1 and CDR2 are SEHNR and FQNEAQ (reference sequence). V was pared by 7 bases and J by 1 base, with 7 bases of the junction left unmatched. The sequenced CDR3 bases are TGTGCCAGCACGTCCGAAGCGGGGTCCTACAATGAG. Translating it yields CASTSEAGSYNE. The whole CDR3 region reads CASTSEAGSYNEQFF.

The sequenced CDR3 bases are TGCAGCGTAGCCTGGGGCGGGGCCGGGTTGGATACG. Amino acids: CSVAWGGAGLDT. From start to end, the CDR3 is CSVAWGGAGLDTQYF. The J gene is TRBJ2-3, the V gene TRBV29-1; tentatively, D is TRBD2 (6 bases). Read sequence stops 3 residues before the CDR3 end, and the germline J gene provides the missing end. CDR1 and CDR2 from the germline V gene are SQVTM and ANQGSEA. The germline V and J ends were trimmed by 6 bases and 6 bases, with 22 bases remaining between them. This CDR3 spans 15 amino acids.

As for this clone: The read terminates 3 residues ahead of where the CDR3 ends, so the germline J gene completes it. The gene calls are TRBV20-1 and TRBJ2-5; 9 nucleotides match TRBD1. The CDR3 is 14 amino acids. Germline CDR1 DFQATT, CDR2 SNEGSKA (reference sequence). V gave up 6 bases and J gave up 3 bases; unmatched junction bases: 8. Partial CDR3 DNA: TGCAGTGCACAAAGACAGGGGGTCAAAGAGACC. Its translation is CSAQRQGVKET. In full, the CDR3 reads CSAQRQGVKETQYF.

As regards this clone: The missing CDR3 end, 3 residues past where the read stops, is filled in from the germline J gene. The chain has TRBV18 and TRBJ2-1; 10 nucleotides align to TRBD2. Germline V gene sequence: CDR1 KGHSH, CDR2 LQKENI. With 3 bases clipped from V and 0 bases from J, the junction kept 17 bases outside the gene matches. The CDR3 runs to 21 residues. The DNA read from the CDR3 is TGTGCCAGCTCACCCGACAGGGCCTCATGGACTAGCGGAAGCTCCTACAATGAG. Its protein product is CASSPDRASWTSGSSYNE. The CDR3 in its entirety is CASSPDRASWTSGSSYNEQFF. Supplemented by reference TRBV18 and TRBJ2-1, the full variable domain reads NAGVMQNPRHLVRRRGQEARLRCSPMKGHSHVYWYRQLPEEGLKFMVYLQKENIIDESGMPKERFSAEFPKEGPSILRIQQVVRGDSAAYFCASSPDRASWTSGSSYNEQFFGPGTRLTVL.

Details on this clone: The read gets to within 3 residues of the CDR3 end, and the germline J gene fills in the rest. This chain connects TRBV7-6 to TRBJ1-2, with 9 bases matching TRBD1. The CDR3 totals 16 residues. CDR1 and CDR2 from the germline V gene are SGHVS and FNYEAQ. CDR3: CASSPEVRDRDSGYTF. CDR3 DNA, as far as it was read: TGTGCCAGCAGCCCAGAGGTGCGGGACAGGGATTCGGGC.

This clone is classed as medium-sized by frequency. Coverage ceases 3 residues before the CDR3 finishes, and the germline J gene fills in the end. V and J are TRBV5-1 and TRBJ1-1, with a possible D match to TRBD1 (5 bases). CDR3 size: 12 residues. V lost 6 bases, J lost 5 bases, and 11 bases lay in between. The germline gives CDR1 SGHRS, CDR2 YFSETQ. The sequenced part of the CDR3 DNA is TGCGCCAGCAACCCCCAGGGAACTGAA. Residues: CASNPQGTE. The CDR3 in its entirety is CASNPQGTEAFF.

A note on this clone: The CDR3 end lies 3 residues beyond the end of the read and is filled in from the germline J gene. This chain uses TRBV19 with TRBJ2-1; 9 bases align to TRBD2. With V trimmed by 6 bases and J by 7 bases, 7 bases remained unmatched. CDR1 and CDR2 (germline): LNHDA, SQIVND (reference sequence). The CDR3 sequence is 14 residues long. The CDR3 reads CASSPTAGGNEQFF. CDR3 bases read: TGTGCCAGTAGCCCCACAGCGGGGGGAAATGAG.

In regard to this clone: The read ends 3 residues early relative to the CDR3; the germline J gene fills the gap. The chain links TRBV19 to TRBJ2-3; 7 bases line up with TRBD2. Germline-derived CDR1 and CDR2 are LNHDA and SQIVND (reference sequence). Trimming cost V 6 bases and J 5 bases; bases outside gene matches: 8. The CDR3 is 14 residues long. The CDR3 sequence is CASSQAGLGDTQYF. The sequenced CDR3 bases are TGTGCCAGTAGCCAAGCGGGACTTGGAGATACG.

As regards this clone: The CDR3 extends 3 residues past the end of the read, so its final part is completed from the germline J gene. This sequence joins TRBV7-8 and TRBJ2-5, with TRBD1 identical over 7 bases. The CDR3 is 15 residues long. From germline, CDR1 is SGHVS and CDR2 FQNEAQ. The ends lost 3 bases at V and 3 bases at J; junction bases unmatched: 7. CDR3 amino acids: CASSFRDSPEETQYF. The covered CDR3 bases are TGTGCCAGCAGCTTCCGGGACAGCCCTGAAGAGACC.

For this clone: The read ends 3 residues early relative to the CDR3; the germline J gene fills the gap. This chain connects TRBV7-8 to TRBJ1-2; D perhaps matches TRBD1 (5 bases). Trimming shortened V by 7 bases and J by 2 bases, and 14 bases separated the two germline ends. The length of the CDR3 is 14 residues. Germline values: CDR1 SGHVS, CDR2 FQNEAQ. The CDR3 protein is CASNKGQGNYGYTF. The part of the CDR3 DNA that was read is TGTGCCAGCAATAAGGGGCAGGGCAACTATGGC.

To note about this clone: With the read ending 3 residues before the CDR3 end, the germline J gene is used to fill in that end. V and J are TRBV7-2 and TRBJ1-1; no definite D call. V lost 7 bases to trimming and J lost 4 bases, with 10 bases between them. Germline-derived CDR1 and CDR2 are SGHTA and FQGNSA. The CDR3 sequence is 12 residues long. CDR3 amino acids: CASTPLSTEAFF. Partial CDR3 DNA: TGTGCCAGCACCCCCCTCTCCACTGAA. The full variable domain, in which reference TRBV7-2 and TRBJ1-1 provide the parts outside the CDR3, is GAGVSQSPSNKVTEKGKDVELRCDPISGHTALYWYRQSLGQGLEFLIYFQGNSAPDKSGLPSDRFSAERTGGSVSTLTIQRTQQEDSAVYLCASTPLSTEAFFGQGTRLTVV.

Notes on this clone: The read comes to an end 3 residues before the CDR3 does, leaving the germline J gene to fill in the end. This sequence joins TRBV7-9 and TRBJ1-1, with unresolved D. Per germline, CDR1 SEHNR and CDR2 FQNEAQ (reference sequence). V shed 2 bases and J shed 1 base, with 8 bases lying between them. CDR3 size: 14 residues. The covered CDR3 bases are TGTGCCAGCAGCTTAAGTCTAGCGAACACTGAA. It is translated as CASSLSLANTE. The entire CDR3 is CASSLSLANTEAFF.

In regard to this clone: Read sequence stops 3 residues before the CDR3 end, and the germline J gene provides the missing end. The genes are TRBV20-1 and TRBJ1-2, with TRBD1 as a possible D gene (5 bases). The CDR3 consists of 13 residues. The germline V gene has CDR1 DFQATT and CDR2 SNEGSKA (reference sequence). V was trimmed by 6 bases and J by 2 bases, leaving 13 bases between them. CDR3 amino acids: CSASGTVNYGYTF. The DNA read from the CDR3 is TGCAGTGCCAGCGGGACGGTAAACTATGGC.

To note about this clone: The CDR3 is cut off 3 residues early in the read; its end comes from the germline J gene. The genes are TRBV5-1 and TRBJ1-6; D ambiguous. Germline V CDR1 and CDR2: SGHRS, YFSETQ. Deletions cut 0 bases from V and 8 bases from J, with 12 bases between. The CDR3 runs 15 residues. CDR3 DNA, as far as it was read: TGCGCCAGCAGCTTGGACGGCAGGATCTATTCACCC. Protein sequence: CASSLDGRIYSP. The CDR3 in its entirety is CASSLDGRIYSPLHF.

The CDR3 protein is CASSLGTVSYEQYF. The CDR3 DNA, read in part, is TGCGCCAGCAGCCTGGGGACAGTATCCTACGAG. The rearrangement uses TRBV5-1 and TRBJ2-7; 7 bases map to TRBD1. The missing CDR3 end, 3 residues past where the read stops, is filled in from the germline J gene. The V and J ends lost 4 bases and 1 base, in that order; junction bases with no gene match: 5. The CDR3 has 14 amino acids. Germline V CDR1 and CDR2: SGHRS, YFSETQ.

The CDR3 DNA, read in part, is TGCAGTGCTAGAGGTCGTTCAGGGATGAACACTGAA. Its protein product is CSARGRSGMNTE. The whole CDR3 reads CSARGRSGMNTEAFF. The V gene is TRBV20-1, the J gene TRBJ1-1, with TRBD1 as a possible D gene (5 bases). The CDR3 end is not reached by the read, which stops 3 residues before it; the germline J gene fills it in. Germline V gives CDR1 DFQATT, CDR2 SNEGSKA (reference sequence). CDR3 length equals 15 residues. Deletions cut 1 base from V and 0 bases from J, with 12 bases between.